In its sample, the clone carrying this T cell receptor (beta chain) was seen many times. With 5 bases removed from V and 1 base from J, the gap between germline ends came to 11 bases. Germline CDR1 reads SGHTA; CDR2 reads FQGNSA. The CDR3 totals 14 residues. TCRdb fed the 5' RACE reads into MiXCR, producing one record per CDR3 protein. The table records more than 45,000 distinct CDR3 sequences, about a tenth of them present only once. This entry comes from a study of neurological immune-mediated disorders. The chain is built from TRBV7-2 and TRBJ2-5; a possible D gene is TRBD2 (6 bases). The sample consisted of PBMCs. The source is a woman aged 40 to 50 with HTLV-1-associated myelopathy (HAM/TSP). This CDR3 reads CASSVPGLQETQYF. The CDR3 region has the DNA TGTGCCAGCAGCGTACCGGGACTCCAAGAGACCCAGTACTTC.